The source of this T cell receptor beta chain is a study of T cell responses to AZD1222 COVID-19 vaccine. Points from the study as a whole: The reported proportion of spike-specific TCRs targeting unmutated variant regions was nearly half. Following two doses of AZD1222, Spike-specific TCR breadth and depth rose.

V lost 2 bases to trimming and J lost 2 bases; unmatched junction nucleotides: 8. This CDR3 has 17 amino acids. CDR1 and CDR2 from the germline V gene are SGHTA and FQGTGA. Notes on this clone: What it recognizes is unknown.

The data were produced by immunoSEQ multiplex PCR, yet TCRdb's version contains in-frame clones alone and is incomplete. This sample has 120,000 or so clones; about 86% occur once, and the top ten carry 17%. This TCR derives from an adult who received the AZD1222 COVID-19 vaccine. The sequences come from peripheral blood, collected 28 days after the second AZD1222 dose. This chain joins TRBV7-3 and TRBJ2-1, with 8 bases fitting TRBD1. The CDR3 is CASSLGVTGGPYNEQFF. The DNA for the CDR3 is TGTGCCAGCAGCTTAGGGGTTACAGGGGGTCCCTACAATGAGCAGTTCTTC.